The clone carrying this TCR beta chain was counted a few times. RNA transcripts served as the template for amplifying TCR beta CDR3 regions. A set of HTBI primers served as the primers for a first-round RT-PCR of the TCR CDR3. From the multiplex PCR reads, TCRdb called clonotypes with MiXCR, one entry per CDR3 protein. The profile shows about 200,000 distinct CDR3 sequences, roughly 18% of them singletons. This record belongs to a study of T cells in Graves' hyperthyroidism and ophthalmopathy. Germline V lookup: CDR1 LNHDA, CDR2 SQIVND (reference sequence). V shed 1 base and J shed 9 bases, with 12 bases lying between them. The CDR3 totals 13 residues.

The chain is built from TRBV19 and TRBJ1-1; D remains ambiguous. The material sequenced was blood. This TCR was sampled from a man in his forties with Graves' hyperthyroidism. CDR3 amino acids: CASSIVGGPKAFF. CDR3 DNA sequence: TGTGCCAGTAGTATAGTCGGCGGGCCCAAAGCTTTCTTT.